Listed here are 10 T cell receptor beta chains from one sample, sequenced in a study of shared clonotypes between healthy human individuals. Generated by immunoSEQ multiplex PCR, the TCRdb table keeps only in-frame clones and is missing some. The table lists more than 1,200,000 clones, 98% to 99% of them singletons. The specimen was naive CD4+ T cells sorted from blood. Specified subset: CD45RA+ positively selected. The receptors derive from a young man in good health.

The chain uses TRBV19 and TRBJ1-4; D is unresolved. Looked up from germline, CDR1 is LNHDA and CDR2 is SQIVND (reference sequence). The V end lost 4 bases, the J end lost 6 bases, and 9 bases lay between the germline ends. The CDR3 extends over 13 amino acids. In DNA form, the CDR3 reads TGTGCCAGTAGTAAAACCCGGGATGAAAAACTGTTTTTT. It specifies CASSKTRDEKLFF. The full variable domain, completed using reference TRBV19 and TRBJ1-4, is DGGITQSPKYLFRKEGQNVTLSCEQNLNHDAMYWYRQDPGQGLRLIYYSQIVNDFQKGDIAEGYSVSREKKESFPLTVTSAQKNPTAFYLCASSKTRDEKLFFGSGTQLSVL.

The genes are TRBV28 and TRBJ1-2; possibly TRBD1 for D (5 bases). CDR1 is MDHEN, CDR2 SYDVKM, per germline. The V end was cut by 8 bases, the J end by 6 bases, with 19 bases between. This CDR3 is built from 14 residues. CDR3 protein: CASWGEGLVDGYTF. The CDR3 bases are TGTGCCAGCTGGGGGGAGGGACTGGTTGATGGCTACACCTTC.

This chain connects TRBV7-9 to TRBJ2-7; D is perhaps TRBD1 (6 bases). The germline V gene has CDR1 SEHNR and CDR2 FQNEAQ (reference sequence). This CDR3 spans 12 amino acids. V lost 5 bases to trimming and J lost 5 bases, with 10 bases between them. The CDR3 region is CASSLSGDEQYF. The CDR3 bases are TGTGCCAGCAGCCTTTCAGGGGACGAGCAGTACTTC.

The chain employs TRBV10-1 and TRBJ2-1; 11 positions match TRBD2. CDR1 is WNHNN and CDR2 is SYGVQD in the germline V gene (reference sequence). V lost 2 bases to trimming and J lost 8 bases; unmatched junction nucleotides: 8. There are 16 residues in the CDR3. The CDR3 sequence: CASSEGRLAGLDEQFF. CDR3 bases: TGCGCCAGCAGTGAGGGGCGACTAGCGGGACTCGATGAGCAGTTCTTC.

The chain joins TRBV18 to TRBJ2-2, with 9 bases lining up with TRBD1. V lost 2 bases and J lost 5; bases outside the gene matches: 9. CDR1 KGHSH and CDR2 LQKENI come from the germline V gene. The CDR3 extends over 17 amino acids. The chain's CDR3 is CASSPDTGGMGTGELFF. The DNA of the CDR3 is TGTGCCAGCTCACCAGACACAGGGGGCATGGGGACCGGGGAGCTGTTTTTT. Filled out from reference TRBV18 and TRBJ2-2, the complete variable domain reads NAGVMQNPRHLVRRRGQEARLRCSPMKGHSHVYWYRQLPEEGLKFMVYLQKENIIDESGMPKERFSAEFPKEGPSILRIQQVVRGDSAAYFCASSPDTGGMGTGELFFGEGSRLTVL.

This rearrangement joins TRBV28 to TRBJ2-4; D is uncertain. Looked up from germline, CDR1 is MDHEN and CDR2 is SYDVKM. CDR3 length: 15 amino acids. V was trimmed by 4 bases and J by 7 bases, leaving 17 bases between them. DNA of the CDR3: TGTGCCAGCAGTTCACCTCCGGCTAGGAACAACATTCAGTACTTC. It is translated as CASSSPPARNNIQYF.

This rearrangement joins TRBV7-3 to TRBJ2-5, with D perhaps matching TRBD2 (6 bases). Trimming took 5 bases from V and 5 from J, leaving 27 bases between them. Germline V gives CDR1 SGHTA, CDR2 FQGTGA. This CDR3 has 18 residues. DNA for the CDR3: TGTGCCAGCAGCCTAAGGGGAGGCGGGATAGGGTCAGGGGAGACCCAGTACTTC. It codes for CASSLRGGGIGSGETQYF.

The J gene is TRBJ2-1, the V gene TRBV7-8; D not resolved. The CDR3 has 14 residues. CDR1 and CDR2 from the germline V gene are SGHVS and FQNEAQ. Deletions cut 2 bases from V and 2 bases from J, with 7 bases between. The DNA for the CDR3 is TGTGCCAGCAGCTTACGGTGGACCTACAATGAGCAGTTCTTC. Its protein product is CASSLRWTYNEQFF.

This sequence joins TRBV5-6 and TRBJ2-1; D is unresolved. CDR3 length: 14 residues. Deletions cut 0 bases from V and 4 bases from J, with 8 bases between. The germline CDR1 and CDR2 sequences are SGHDT and YYEEEE. The chain's CDR3 is CASSLVGWYNEQFF. CDR3 nucleotide sequence: TGTGCCAGCAGCTTGGTCGGTTGGTACAATGAGCAGTTCTTC.

This chain joins TRBV30 and TRBJ2-7; D is possibly TRBD1 (5 bases). Germline assignment: CDR1 GTSNPN and CDR2 SVGIG (reference sequence). Trimming cost V 3 bases and J 3 bases, with 18 bases left between them. The CDR3 has 15 residues. CDR3 DNA sequence: TGTGCCTGGAGCCATTTGGACATCTCTGGCTACGAGCAGTACTTC. It specifies CAWSHLDISGYEQYF. Variable domain in full (rest from reference TRBV30 and TRBJ2-7): SQTIHQWPATLVQPVGSPLSLECTVEGTSNPNLYWYRQAAGRGLQLLFYSVGIGQISSEVPQNLSASRPQDRQFILSSKKLLLSDSGFYLCAWSHLDISGYEQYFGPGTRLTVT.